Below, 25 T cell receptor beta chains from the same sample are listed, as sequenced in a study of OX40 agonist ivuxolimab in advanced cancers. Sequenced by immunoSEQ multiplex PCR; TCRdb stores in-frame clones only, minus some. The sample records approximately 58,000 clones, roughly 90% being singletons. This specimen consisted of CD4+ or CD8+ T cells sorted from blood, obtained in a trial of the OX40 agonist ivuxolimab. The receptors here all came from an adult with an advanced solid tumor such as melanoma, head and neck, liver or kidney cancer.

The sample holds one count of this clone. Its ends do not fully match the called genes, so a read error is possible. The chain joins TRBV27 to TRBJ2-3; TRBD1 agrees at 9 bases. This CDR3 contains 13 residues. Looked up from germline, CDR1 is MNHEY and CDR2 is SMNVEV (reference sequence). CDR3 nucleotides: TGTGCCAGCAGTTTAATCGGGGGACAGGGTTCAAATTTT. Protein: CASSLIGGQGSNF.

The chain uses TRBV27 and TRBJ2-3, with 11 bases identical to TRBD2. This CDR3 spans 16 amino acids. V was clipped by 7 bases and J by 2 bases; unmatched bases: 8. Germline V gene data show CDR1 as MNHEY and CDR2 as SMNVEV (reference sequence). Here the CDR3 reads CASTTQTSGDTDTQYF. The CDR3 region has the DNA TGTGCCAGCACTACCCAGACTAGCGGGGACACAGATACGCAGTATTTT.

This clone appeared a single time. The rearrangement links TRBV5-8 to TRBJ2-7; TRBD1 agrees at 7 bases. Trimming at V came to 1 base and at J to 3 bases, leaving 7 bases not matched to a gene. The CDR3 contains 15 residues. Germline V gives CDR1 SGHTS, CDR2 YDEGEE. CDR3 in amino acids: CASSLTPGQSYEQYF. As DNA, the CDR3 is TGTGCCAGCAGCTTGACTCCGGGACAGAGCTACGAGCAGTACTTC.

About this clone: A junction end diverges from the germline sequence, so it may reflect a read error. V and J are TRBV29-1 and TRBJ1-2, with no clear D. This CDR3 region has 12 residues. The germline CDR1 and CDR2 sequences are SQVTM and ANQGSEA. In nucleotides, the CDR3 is TGCAGCGTAGAAGGGTTTCTAGATGGCTACACCTTC. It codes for CSVEGFLDGYTF.

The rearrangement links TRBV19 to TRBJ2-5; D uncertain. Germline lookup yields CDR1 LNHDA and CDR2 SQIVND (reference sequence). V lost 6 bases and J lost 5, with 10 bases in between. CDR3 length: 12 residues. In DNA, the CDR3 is TGTGCCAGTAGCACTTTTGGGGAGACCCAGTACTTC. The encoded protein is CASSTFGETQYF.

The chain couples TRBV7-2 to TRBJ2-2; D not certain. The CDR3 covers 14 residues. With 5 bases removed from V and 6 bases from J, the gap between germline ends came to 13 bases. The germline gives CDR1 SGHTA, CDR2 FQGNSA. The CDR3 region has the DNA TGTGCCAGCAGCCCCACCCCCTTGGCCGGGGAGCTGTTTTTT. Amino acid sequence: CASSPTPLAGELFF.

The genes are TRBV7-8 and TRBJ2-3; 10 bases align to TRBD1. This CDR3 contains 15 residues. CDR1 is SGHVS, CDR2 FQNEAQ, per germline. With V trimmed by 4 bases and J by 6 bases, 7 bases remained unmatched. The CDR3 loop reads CASSSRQGAPDTQYF. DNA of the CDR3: TGTGCCAGCAGCTCCAGACAGGGGGCGCCGGATACGCAGTATTTT. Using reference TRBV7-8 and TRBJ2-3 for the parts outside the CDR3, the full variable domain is GAGVSQSPRYKVAKRGQDVALRCDPISGHVSLFWYQQALGQGPEFLTYFQNEAQLDKSGLPSDRFFAERPEGSVSTLKIQRTQQEDSAVYLCASSSRQGAPDTQYFGPGTRLTVL.

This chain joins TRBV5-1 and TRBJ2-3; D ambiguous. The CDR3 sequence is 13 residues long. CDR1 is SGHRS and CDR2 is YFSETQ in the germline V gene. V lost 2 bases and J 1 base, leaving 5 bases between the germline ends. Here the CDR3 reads CASSFLRTDTQYF. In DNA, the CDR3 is TGCGCCAGCAGCTTCCTACGCACAGATACGCAGTATTTT.

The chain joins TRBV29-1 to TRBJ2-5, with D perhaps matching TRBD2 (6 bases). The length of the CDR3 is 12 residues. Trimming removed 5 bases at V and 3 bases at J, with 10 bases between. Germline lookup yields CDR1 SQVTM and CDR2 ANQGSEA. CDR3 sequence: CSVSDYEETQYF. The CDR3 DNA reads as TGCAGCGTTTCGGACTATGAAGAGACCCAGTACTTC.

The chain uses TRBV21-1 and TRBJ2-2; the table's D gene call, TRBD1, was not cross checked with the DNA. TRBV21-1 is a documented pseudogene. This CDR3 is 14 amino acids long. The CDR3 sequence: CASLGDSNTGELFF. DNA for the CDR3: TGTGCCAGCCTGGGCGACAGCAACACCGGGGAGCTGTTTTTT.

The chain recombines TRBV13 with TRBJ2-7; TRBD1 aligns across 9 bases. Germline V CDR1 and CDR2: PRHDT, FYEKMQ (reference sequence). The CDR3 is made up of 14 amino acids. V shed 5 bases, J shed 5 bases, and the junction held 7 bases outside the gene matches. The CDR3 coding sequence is TGTGCCAGCAGCGTAACAGGGGGCAGGGACGAGCAGTACTTC. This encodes CASSVTGGRDEQYF.

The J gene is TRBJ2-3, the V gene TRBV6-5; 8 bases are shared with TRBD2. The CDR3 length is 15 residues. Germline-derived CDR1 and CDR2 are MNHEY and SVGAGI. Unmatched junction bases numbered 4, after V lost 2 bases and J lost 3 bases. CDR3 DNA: TGTGCCAGCAGTTACGGGAGCGGGAGAACAGATACGCAGTATTTT. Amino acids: CASSYGSGRTDTQYF.

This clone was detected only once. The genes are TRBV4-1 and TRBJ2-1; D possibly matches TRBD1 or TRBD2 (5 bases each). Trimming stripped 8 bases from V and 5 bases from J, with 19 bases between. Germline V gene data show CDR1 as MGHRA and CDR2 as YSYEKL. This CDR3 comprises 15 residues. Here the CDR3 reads CASAKRGELNNEQFF. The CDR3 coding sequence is TGCGCCAGCGCAAAAAGGGGAGAACTAAACAATGAGCAGTTCTTC.

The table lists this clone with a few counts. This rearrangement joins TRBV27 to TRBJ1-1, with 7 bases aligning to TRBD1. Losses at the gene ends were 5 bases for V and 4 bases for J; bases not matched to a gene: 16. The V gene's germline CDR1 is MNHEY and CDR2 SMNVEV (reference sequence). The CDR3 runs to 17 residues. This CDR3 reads CASSQTPLTGVGTEAFF. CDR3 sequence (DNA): TGTGCCAGCAGTCAAACTCCCCTTACAGGGGTTGGCACTGAAGCTTTCTTT.

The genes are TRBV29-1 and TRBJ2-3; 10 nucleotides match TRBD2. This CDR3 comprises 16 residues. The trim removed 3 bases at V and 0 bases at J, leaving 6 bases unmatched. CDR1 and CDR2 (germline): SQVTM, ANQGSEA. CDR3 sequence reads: CSVESGTSASTDTQYF. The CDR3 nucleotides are TGCAGCGTTGAGTCCGGGACTAGCGCAAGCACAGATACGCAGTATTTT.

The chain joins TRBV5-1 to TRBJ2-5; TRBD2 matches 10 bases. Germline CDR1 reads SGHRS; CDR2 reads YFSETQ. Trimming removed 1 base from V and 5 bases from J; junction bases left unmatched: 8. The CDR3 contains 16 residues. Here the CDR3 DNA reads TGCGCCAGCAGCTTGAACCCGGGACTAGCGCGGGAGACCCAGTACTTC. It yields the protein CASSLNPGLARETQYF.

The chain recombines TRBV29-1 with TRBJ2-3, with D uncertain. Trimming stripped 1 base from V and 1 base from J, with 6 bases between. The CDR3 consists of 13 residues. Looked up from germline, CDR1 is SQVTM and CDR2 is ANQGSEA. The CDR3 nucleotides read TGCAGCGTTGAAGGCTGGGGCACAGATACGCAGTATTTT. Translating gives CSVEGWGTDTQYF.

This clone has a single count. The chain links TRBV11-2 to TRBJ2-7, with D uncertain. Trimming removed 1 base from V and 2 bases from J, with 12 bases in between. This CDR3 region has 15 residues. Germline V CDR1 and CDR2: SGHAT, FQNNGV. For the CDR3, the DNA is TGTGCCAGCAGCTTAGTTGGCGACACCACCTACGAGCAGTACTTC. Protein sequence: CASSLVGDTTYEQYF.

CDR3: CASSPLMDEQFF. The CDR3 DNA reads TGTGCCAGCAGCCCGCTGATGGATGAGCAGTTCTTC. The chain employs TRBV28 and TRBJ2-1; no firm D call. V was pared by 6 bases and J by 8 bases, with 11 bases between. This CDR3 contains 12 residues. Germline V CDR1 and CDR2: MDHEN, SYDVKM.

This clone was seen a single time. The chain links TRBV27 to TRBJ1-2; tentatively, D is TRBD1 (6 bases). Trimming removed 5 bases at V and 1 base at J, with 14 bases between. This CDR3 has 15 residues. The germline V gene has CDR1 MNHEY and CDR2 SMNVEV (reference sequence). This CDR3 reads CASSGEGQLNYGYTF. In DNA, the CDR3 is TGTGCCAGCAGTGGGGAAGGACAGCTTAACTATGGCTACACCTTC.

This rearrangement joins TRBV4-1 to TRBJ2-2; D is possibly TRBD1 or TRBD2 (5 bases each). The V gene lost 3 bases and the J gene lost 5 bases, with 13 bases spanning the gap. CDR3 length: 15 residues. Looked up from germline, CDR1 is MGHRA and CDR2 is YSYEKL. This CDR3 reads CASSHLGPETGELFF. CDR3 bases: TGCGCCAGCAGCCACCTGGGACCTGAAACCGGGGAGCTGTTTTTT.

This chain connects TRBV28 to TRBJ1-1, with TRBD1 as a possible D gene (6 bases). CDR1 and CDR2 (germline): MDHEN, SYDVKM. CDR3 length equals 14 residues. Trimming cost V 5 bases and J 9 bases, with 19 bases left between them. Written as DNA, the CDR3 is TGTGCCAGCAGTGCCCGACAGGAAAAGGGGAAAGCTTTCTTT. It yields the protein CASSARQEKGKAFF.

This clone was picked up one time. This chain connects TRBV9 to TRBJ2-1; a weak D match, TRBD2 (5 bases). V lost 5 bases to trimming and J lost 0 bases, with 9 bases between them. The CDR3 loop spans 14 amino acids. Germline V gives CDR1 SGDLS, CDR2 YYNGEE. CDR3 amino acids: CASSGGHSYNEQFF. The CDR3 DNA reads TGTGCCAGCAGTGGCGGGCACTCCTACAATGAGCAGTTCTTC.

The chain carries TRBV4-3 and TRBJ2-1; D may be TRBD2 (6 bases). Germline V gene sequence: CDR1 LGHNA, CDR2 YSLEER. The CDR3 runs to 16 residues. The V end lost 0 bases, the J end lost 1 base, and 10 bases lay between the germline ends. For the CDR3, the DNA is TGCGCCAGCAGCCAAGATGGAGGGGCTTCCTACAATGAGCAGTTCTTC. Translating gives CASSQDGGASYNEQFF.

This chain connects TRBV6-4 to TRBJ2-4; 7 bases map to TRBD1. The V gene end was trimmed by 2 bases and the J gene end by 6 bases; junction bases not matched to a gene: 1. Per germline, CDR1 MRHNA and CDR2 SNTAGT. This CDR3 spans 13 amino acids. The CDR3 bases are TGTGCCAGCAGTGACGGGGACAGAAACATTCAGTACTTC. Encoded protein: CASSDGDRNIQYF.